The present TCR beta chain was sequenced within a study of CD8 T cells in Susac syndrome. Per germline, CDR1 GTSNPN and CDR2 SVGIG (reference sequence). After removal of 1 base from V and 5 bases from J, the junction contained 3 bases not matched to a gene. The length of the CDR3 is 14 residues. The authors negatively isolated CD8+ and CD4+ T cells and FACS-enriched TEMRA cells. Random hexamers primed reverse transcription of roughly 0.5 to 1 ug RNA. Across 54 Vbeta and 13 Jbeta, TCR beta CDR3 was amplified with immunoSEQ multiplex PCR. One entry per CDR3 protein, called by TCRdb with MiXCR from the immunoSEQ multiplex PCR reads. The repertoire holds about 210,000 distinct CDR3 sequences, with roughly 96% as singletons.

This clonotype was obtained from a human donor with multiple sclerosis. Source material: CD4+ T cells from PBMCs. The gene calls are TRBV30 and TRBJ2-5, with 11 bases that match TRBD2. The CDR3 DNA reads TGTGCCTGGAGTGGGACTAGCGGGCGGGAGACCCAGTACTTC. It translates to CAWSGTSGRETQYF. The entire variable domain, with the rest obtained from reference TRBV30 and TRBJ2-5, is as follows: SQTIHQWPATLVQPVGSPLSLECTVEGTSNPNLYWYRQAAGRGLQLLFYSVGIGQISSEVPQNLSASRPQDRQFILSSKKLLLSDSGFYLCAWSGTSGRETQYFGPGTRLLVL.